Listed below are T cell receptor beta chains from one sample, sequenced in a study of long-term antiretroviral therapy in people with HIV. Libraries were prepared by immunoSEQ multiplex PCR; TCRdb keeps only in-frame clonotypes and omits some of them. The data hold 21,000 or so clones, with 82% observed a single time. Material: unsorted PBMCs, obtained 0.3 years after starting antiretroviral therapy. These receptors were collected from a man aged 50 to 60 with HIV. CDR3s include the opening cysteine and the closing phenylalanine or tryptophan. A D gene is named only where the DNA matches it firmly. Expanded clones get a size class; other rows say once, few or many, or leave the size out.

V	D	J	size	CDR3	DNA
TRBV10-2	TRBD2	TRBJ2-5	-	CASSVAGGETQYF	TGCGCCAGCAGTGTTGCGGGGGGCGAGACCCAGTACTTC
TRBV11-3	TRBD1	TRBJ2-7	once	CASSSGTGVRSEQYF	TGTGCCAGCAGCTCCGGGACAGGGGTTCGGAGCGAGCAGTACTTC
TRBV6-1	TRBD2	TRBJ2-7	-	CASSASGRFSSYEQYF	TGTGCCAGCAGTGCTAGCGGGAGGTTCAGCTCCTACGAGCAGTACTTC
TRBV13	-	TRBJ2-2	-	CASSRTPNTGELFF	TGTGCCAGCAGCCGGACCCCGAACACCGGGGAGCTGTTTTTT
TRBV27	-	TRBJ2-7	-	CASSLRSDYEQYF	TGTGCCAGCAGTTTAAGATCAGACTACGAGCAGTACTTC
TRBV7-6	-	TRBJ2-2	-	CASSLAGTTGELFF	TGTGCCAGCAGCTTAGCTGGGACAACCGGGGAGCTGTTTTTT
TRBV6-4	-	TRBJ2-2	-	CASSVSAGLTGELFF	TGTGCCAGCAGTGTTAGCGCAGGACTCACCGGGGAGCTGTTTTTT
TRBV2	-	TRBJ2-1	-	CASTRIYNEQFF	TGTGCCAGCACCCGGATTTACAATGAGCAGTTCTTC
TRBV2	TRBD1	TRBJ1-2	-	CASSEAPGQGIANYGYTF	TGTGCCAGCAGTGAAGCCCCCGGACAGGGAATTGCTAACTATGGCTACACCTTC
TRBV9	TRBD1	TRBJ1-2	once	CASSAWDSSNYGYTF	TGTGCCAGCAGCGCGTGGGACAGCTCTAACTATGGCTACACCTTC
TRBV2	TRBD2	TRBJ2-3	-	CASRETSGADTQYF	TGTGCCAGCAGGGAGACTAGCGGCGCAGATACGCAGTATTTT
TRBV7-9	TRBD2	TRBJ2-3	-	CASNPRREVTDTQYF	TGTGCCAGCAACCCGCGGCGGGAGGTTACAGATACGCAGTATTTT
TRBV19	-	TRBJ1-1	once	CASSSAVGEAFF	TGTGCCAGTAGTTCGGCTGTTGGTGAAGCTTTCTTT
TRBV6-5	-	TRBJ1-1	once	CASRRDRNTEAFF	TGTGCCAGCAGGAGAGACAGGAACACTGAAGCTTTCTTT
TRBV5-6	-	TRBJ1-2	medium-sized	CASSPTWGAGGYTF	TGTGCCAGCAGCCCCACCTGGGGGGCTGGTGGCTACACCTTC
TRBV9	-	TRBJ1-1	-	CASSVGSIVRAEAFF	TGTGCCAGCAGCGTAGGGAGTATAGTACGGGCTGAAGCTTTCTTT
TRBV19	-	TRBJ1-2	-	CASSSTTGHLRGYTF	TGTGCCAGTAGTTCGACGACGGGCCACTTGAGGGGCTACACCTTC
TRBV4-3	-	TRBJ2-7	few	CASSQDLGMAYEQYF	TGCGCCAGCAGCCAGGACCTAGGGATGGCCTACGAGCAGTACTTC
TRBV7-2	TRBD2	TRBJ2-1	-	CASSLELAGAYNEQFF	TGTGCCAGCAGCTTAGAGCTAGCGGGGGCCTACAATGAGCAGTTCTTC
TRBV7-9	TRBD1	TRBJ2-1	-	CASSLDETGSYNEQFF	TGTGCCAGCAGCTTAGACGAGACAGGGTCCTACAATGAGCAGTTCTTC
TRBV18	-	TRBJ1-3	-	CASSPPGWFSGNTIYF	TGTGCCAGCTCTCCTCCGGGGTGGTTCTCTGGAAACACCATATATTTT
TRBV30	-	TRBJ1-2	-	CAWSLYTRSGGYTF	TGTGCCTGGAGTCTCTACACGCGATCGGGTGGCTACACCTTC
TRBV6-8	-	TRBJ1-5	-	CASDGGSRMRSNQPQHF	TGTGCCAGCGACGGGGGGTCCCGTATGAGGAGCAATCAGCCCCAGCATTTT
TRBV10-3	-	TRBJ2-3	-	CAISESGSDTQYF	TGTGCCATCAGTGAGTCGGGGTCAGATACGCAGTATTTT
TRBV18	-	TRBJ1-2	-	CASSPRQGDGYTF	TGTGCCAGCTCACCACGTCAGGGAGATGGCTACACCTTC
TRBV5-6	TRBD1	TRBJ1-2	-	CASSPTGTVYGYTF	TGTGCCAGCAGCCCCACCGGGACAGTCTATGGCTACACCTTC
TRBV7-3	-	TRBJ1-1	-	CASSLEGNTEAFF	TGTGCCAGCAGCTTAGAGGGAAACACTGAAGCTTTCTTT
TRBV11-3	-	TRBJ1-5	few	CASSLRAHQPQHF	TGTGCCAGCAGCTTGAGGGCCCATCAGCCCCAGCATTTT
TRBV7-9	TRBD1	TRBJ2-1	-	CASSLVRDRGAYNEQFF	TGTGCCAGCAGCTTAGTTCGGGACAGGGGCGCCTACAATGAGCAGTTCTTC
TRBV14	-	TRBJ2-1	few	CASSQGSYNEQFF	TGTGCCAGCAGCCAAGGAAGTTACAATGAGCAGTTCTTC
TRBV7-8	TRBD2	TRBJ2-7	medium-sized	CASSLGQGLASEQYF	TGTGCCAGCAGCTTAGGGCAAGGACTAGCTAGCGAGCAGTACTTC
TRBV5-6	TRBD1	TRBJ2-7	once	CASSFGTGLHEQYF	TGTGCCAGCAGTTTCGGGACAGGGCTCCACGAGCAGTACTTC
TRBV5-1	TRBD2	TRBJ2-2	-	CASSLPSGGNTGELFF	TGCGCCAGCAGTCTTCCTAGCGGGGGGAACACCGGGGAGCTGTTTTTT
TRBV30	-	TRBJ2-1	-	CAWSVEAGAREQFF	TGTGCCTGGAGTGTAGAGGCGGGGGCGCGTGAGCAGTTCTTC
TRBV2	-	TRBJ1-5	-	CASSADGRSNQPQHF	TGTGCCAGCAGTGCTGACGGAAGATCCAATCAGCCCCAGCATTTT
TRBV5-1	TRBD1	TRBJ1-1	-	CASSTGIGTGIWFTEAFF	TGCGCCAGCAGCACTGGAATAGGGACAGGGATTTGGTTCACTGAAGCTTTCTTT
TRBV10-3	-	TRBJ1-1	-	CAVLRGNTEAFF	TGTGCCGTTCTTAGGGGCAACACTGAAGCTTTCTTT
TRBV6-1	TRBD2	TRBJ2-7	-	CASPPGGGWGSEQYF	TGTGCCAGCCCACCGGGAGGGGGATGGGGGTCCGAGCAGTACTTC